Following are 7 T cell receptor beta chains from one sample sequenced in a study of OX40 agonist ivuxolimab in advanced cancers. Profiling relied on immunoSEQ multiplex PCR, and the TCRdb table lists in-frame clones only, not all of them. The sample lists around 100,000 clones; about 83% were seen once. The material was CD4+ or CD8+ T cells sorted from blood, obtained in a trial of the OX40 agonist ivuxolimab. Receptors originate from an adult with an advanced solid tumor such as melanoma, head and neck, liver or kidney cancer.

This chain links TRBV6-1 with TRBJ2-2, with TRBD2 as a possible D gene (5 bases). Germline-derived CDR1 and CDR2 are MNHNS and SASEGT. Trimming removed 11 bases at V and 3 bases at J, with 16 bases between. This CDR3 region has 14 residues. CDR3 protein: CAVTLDSDTGELFF. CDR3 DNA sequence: TGTGCCGTCACCCTGGACTCTGACACCGGGGAGCTGTTTTTT.

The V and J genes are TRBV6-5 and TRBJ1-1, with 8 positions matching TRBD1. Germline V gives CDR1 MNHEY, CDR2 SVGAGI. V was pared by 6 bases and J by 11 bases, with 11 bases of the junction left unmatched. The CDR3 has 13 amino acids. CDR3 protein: CASRTQGARDAFF. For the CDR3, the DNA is TGTGCCAGCAGAACCCAGGGGGCGCGGGATGCTTTCTTT.

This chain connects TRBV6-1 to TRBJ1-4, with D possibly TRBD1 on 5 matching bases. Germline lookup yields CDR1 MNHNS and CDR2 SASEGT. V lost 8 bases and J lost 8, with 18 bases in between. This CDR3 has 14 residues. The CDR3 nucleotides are TGTGCCAGCGTTTGGGGGACCACGGGGGAAAAACTGTTTTTT. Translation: CASVWGTTGEKLFF.

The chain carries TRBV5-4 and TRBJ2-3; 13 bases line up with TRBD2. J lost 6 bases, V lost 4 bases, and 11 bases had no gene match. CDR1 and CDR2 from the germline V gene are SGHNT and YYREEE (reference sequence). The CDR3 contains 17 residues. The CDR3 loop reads CASSPRTSGGGLDTQYF. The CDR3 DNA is TGTGCCAGCAGCCCAAGGACTAGCGGGGGTGGATTGGATACGCAGTATTTT.

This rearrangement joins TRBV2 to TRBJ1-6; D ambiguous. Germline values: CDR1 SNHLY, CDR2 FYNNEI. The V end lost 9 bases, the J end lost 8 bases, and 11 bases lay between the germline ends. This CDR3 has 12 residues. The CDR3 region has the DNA TGTGCCAGTGCCAGAACAGATTCACCCCTCCACTTT. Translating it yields CASARTDSPLHF.

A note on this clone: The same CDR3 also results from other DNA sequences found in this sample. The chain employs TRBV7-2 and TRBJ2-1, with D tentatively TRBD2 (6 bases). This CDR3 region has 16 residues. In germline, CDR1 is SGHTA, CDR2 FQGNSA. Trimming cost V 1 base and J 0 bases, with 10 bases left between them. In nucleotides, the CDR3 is TGTGCCAGCAGCTTAGTTGGGGGGAGCTCCTACAATGAGCAGTTCTTC. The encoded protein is CASSLVGGSSYNEQFF.

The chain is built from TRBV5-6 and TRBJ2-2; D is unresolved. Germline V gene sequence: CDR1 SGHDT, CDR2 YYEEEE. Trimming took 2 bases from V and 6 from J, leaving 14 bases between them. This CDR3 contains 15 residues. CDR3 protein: CASSFGGLMAGELFF. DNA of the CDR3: TGTGCCAGCAGCTTCGGTGGATTGATGGCCGGGGAGCTGTTTTTT.